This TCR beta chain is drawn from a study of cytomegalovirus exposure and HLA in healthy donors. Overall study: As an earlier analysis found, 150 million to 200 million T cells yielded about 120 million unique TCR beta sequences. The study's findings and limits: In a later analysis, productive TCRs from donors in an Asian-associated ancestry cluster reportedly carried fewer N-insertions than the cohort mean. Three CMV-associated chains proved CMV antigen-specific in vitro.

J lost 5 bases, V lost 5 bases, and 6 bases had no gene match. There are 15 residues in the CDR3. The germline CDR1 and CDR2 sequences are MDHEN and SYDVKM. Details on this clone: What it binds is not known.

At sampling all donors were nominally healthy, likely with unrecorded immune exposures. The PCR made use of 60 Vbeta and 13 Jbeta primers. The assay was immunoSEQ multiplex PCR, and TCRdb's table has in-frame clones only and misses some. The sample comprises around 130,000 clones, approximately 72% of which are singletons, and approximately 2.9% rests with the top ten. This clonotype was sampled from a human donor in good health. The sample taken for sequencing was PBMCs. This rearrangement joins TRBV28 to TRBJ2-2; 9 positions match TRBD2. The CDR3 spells CASSPGLARTGELFF. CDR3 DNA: TGTGCCAGCAGTCCGGGACTAGCTAGGACCGGGGAGCTGTTTTTT.